The next 4 T cell receptor beta chains were all read from a single sample in a study of T-cell memory formation after mild COVID-19. TCRdb used MiXCR to reprocess the 5' RACE reads, holding one entry per CDR3 protein. The sample has about 540,000 distinct CDR3 sequences; roughly 22% are singletons. The sample taken for sequencing was PBMCs or a T cell subset sorted from them (not recorded which). The receptor set was obtained from an adult woman who had mild COVID-19 (a few samples of this study predate the infection). Cell type and time point are not known.

This clonotype has a handful of counts. The chain is built from TRBV4-3 and TRBJ2-1, with D possibly TRBD2 on 6 matching bases. Trimming removed 0 bases from V and 6 bases from J, with 12 bases in between. CDR3 length equals 15 residues. In germline, CDR1 is LGHNA, CDR2 YSLEER. CDR3 amino acids: CASSQEAYSGNEQFF. Written as DNA, the CDR3 is TGCGCCAGCAGCCAAGAGGCCTATAGCGGCAATGAGCAGTTCTTC.

V gene TRBV19 combines with J gene TRBJ2-1, with TRBD2 matching over 7 bases. Germline lookup yields CDR1 LNHDA and CDR2 SQIVND (reference sequence). Trimming took 3 bases from V and 0 from J; bases not matched to a gene: 14. The CDR3 runs to 19 residues. CDR3 in amino acids: CASSISGREMSRSYNEQFF. The CDR3 nucleotides are TGTGCCAGTAGTATTAGCGGGCGGGAGATGTCCCGCTCCTACAATGAGCAGTTCTTC.

This clonotype occurred a few times. The rearrangement uses TRBV27 and TRBJ1-2, with 8 bases that match TRBD1. This CDR3 has 14 amino acids. Germline-derived CDR1 and CDR2 are MNHEY and SMNVEV (reference sequence). The V gene end was trimmed by 5 bases and the J gene end by 8 bases; junction bases not matched to a gene: 10. CDR3 protein: CASSLAGGLLGYTF. CDR3 nucleotide sequence: TGTGCCAGCAGTCTTGCAGGGGGCCTATTGGGCTACACCTTC.

This rearrangement joins TRBV20-1 to TRBJ1-2; TRBD1 is a possible D gene (6 bases). There are 17 residues in the CDR3. The V end lost 2 bases, the J end lost 4 bases, and 23 bases lay between the germline ends. Germline CDR1 and CDR2: DFQATT and SNEGSKA (reference sequence). CDR3 protein: CSARPTGARQAAYGYTF. The DNA of the CDR3 is TGCAGTGCTAGACCAACGGGGGCTAGACAGGCGGCCTATGGCTACACCTTC.